These T cell receptor beta chains were read from a single sample in a study of regulatory T cells in long-lasting Graves disease. In TCRdb, the multiplex PCR reads were re-called with MiXCR into one record per CDR3 protein. The table has approximately 480,000 distinct CDR3 sequences, around 16% seen once; the top ten hold 12%. These sequences were also reported in another study, on T cells in Graves' hyperthyroidism and ophthalmopathy.

Source: peripheral blood mononuclear cells (PBMCs), taken at new diagnosis, from a patient treated with antithyroid drugs. These receptors all stem from a man aged 40-50 years with Graves disease. Each CDR3 is given with its conserved first and last residue. A D gene is named only where the DNA matches it firmly. Rows may omit the clone size; those that give it use once, few, many or a size class.

TRBV13	-	TRBJ2-3	TRBD2	CASSWEPAGGTDTQYF	TGTGCCAGCAGCTGGGAGCCAGCGGGGGGCACAGATACGCAGTATTTT
TRBV29-1	many	TRBJ2-6	-	CSVVGASRGANVLTF	TGCAGCGTTGTAGGGGCATCGCGTGGGGCCAACGTCCTGACTTTC
TRBV20-1	-	TRBJ2-5	TRBD2	CSTQTSGIQETQYF	TGCAGTACCCAGACTAGCGGGATTCAAGAGACCCAGTACTTC
TRBV4-1	many	TRBJ2-3	-	CASRTNRVGTDTQYF	TGCGCCAGCCGTACCAACAGGGTTGGCACAGATACGCAGTATTTT
TRBV5-1	-	TRBJ2-3	-	CASSRRTQDTQYF	TGCGCCAGCAGCCGACGGACACAAGATACGCAGTATTTT
TRBV24-1	-	TRBJ2-1	TRBD2	CATSDPSGTSGRAYYNEQFF	TGTGCCACCAGTGATCCGTCCGGGACTAGCGGGAGGGCCTACTACAATGAGCAGTTCTTC
TRBV30	many	TRBJ1-3	TRBD1	CAWSGDRTGNTIYF	TGTGCCTGGAGTGGGGACAGGACTGGAAACACCATATATTTT
TRBV29-1	many	TRBJ2-1	-	CSVRRRPREVGPRDNEQFF	TGCAGCGTCCGACGGAGACCGCGAGAAGTGGGACCGAGAGACAATGAGCAGTTCTTC
TRBV5-1	-	TRBJ2-1	TRBD2	CASSLSAGAHNEQFF	TGCGCCAGCAGCTTATCAGCGGGAGCCCACAATGAGCAGTTCTTC
TRBV27	once	TRBJ1-4	-	CASSQLVQGQKLFF	TGTGCCAGCAGTCAATTAGTCCAGGGGCAAAAACTGTTTTTT
TRBV15	many	TRBJ1-1	-	CATKQSLRDNTEAFF	TGTGCCACCAAGCAATCCCTACGGGACAACACTGAAGCTTTCTTT
TRBV7-8	many	TRBJ2-7	TRBD2	CASSLEIAGSYEQYF	TGTGCCAGCAGCTTAGAGATAGCGGGATCCTACGAGCAGTACTTC
TRBV7-8	many	TRBJ2-1	TRBD2	CASSHRSGGGAEQFF	TGTGCCAGCAGCCATCGTAGCGGGGGGGGTGCTGAGCAGTTCTTC
TRBV29-1	-	TRBJ2-3	-	CSVEFAGTDTQYF	TGCAGCGTTGAATTTGCAGGCACAGATACGCAGTATTTT
TRBV12-3/TRBV12-4	many	TRBJ2-5	TRBD2	CASSLAGLAAGQETQYF	TGTGCCAGCAGTTTAGCGGGACTAGCGGCGGGCCAAGAGACCCAGTACTTC
TRBV30	many	TRBJ2-1	-	CACSPLRGNEQFF	TGTGCCTGCTCCCCCCTGCGGGGCAATGAGCAGTTCTTC
TRBV5-1	few	TRBJ2-5	TRBD1	CASSSQDRAQTQYF	TGCGCCAGCAGCTCCCAGGACAGGGCACAGACCCAGTACTTC
TRBV29-1	many	TRBJ2-7	-	CSVGQDAYEQYF	TGCAGCGTTGGGCAGGACGCCTACGAGCAGTACTTC
TRBV12-3/TRBV12-4	many	TRBJ2-7	TRBD1	CASSRDRGTYEQYF	TGTGCCAGCAGTAGGGACAGGGGAACCTACGAGCAGTACTTC
TRBV27	many	TRBJ1-2	-	CASSWPGGYGYTF	TGTGCCAGCAGTTGGCCTGGGGGCTATGGCTACACCTTC
TRBV29-1	few	TRBJ2-7	-	CSVQPGRRYEQYF	TGCAGCGTCCAACCGGGACGACGCTACGAGCAGTACTTC
TRBV10-3	-	TRBJ2-6	-	CAIKNSGANVLTF	TGTGCCATCAAAAACTCTGGGGCCAACGTCCTGACTTTC
TRBV11-3	-	TRBJ1-3	-	CASSLDGEDLPGNTIYF	TGTGCCAGCAGCTTAGACGGGGAAGACCTCCCTGGAAACACCATATATTTT
TRBV7-9	-	TRBJ2-6	-	CASSHHSSGANVLTF	TGTGCCAGCAGCCACCACAGCTCTGGGGCCAACGTCCTGACTTTC
TRBV9	-	TRBJ2-3	TRBD2	CASSVDLAGAAQDTQYF	TGTGCCAGCAGCGTAGATCTCGCGGGAGCCGCCCAGGATACGCAGTATTTT
TRBV18	many	TRBJ2-6	-	CASSPPSGANVLTF	TGTGCCAGCTCACCACCCTCTGGGGCCAACGTCCTGACTTTC
TRBV20-1	many	TRBJ2-7	TRBD2	CSARAASGRAFYEQYF	TGCAGTGCTAGAGCAGCGAGCGGGAGGGCCTTTTACGAGCAGTACTTC
TRBV5-1	many	TRBJ2-1	TRBD2	CASSLVWASGRVYNEQFF	TGCGCCAGCAGCTTGGTATGGGCTAGCGGGAGGGTTTATAATGAGCAGTTCTTC
TRBV20-1	many	TRBJ2-1	TRBD2	CSARKRLAGTNEQFF	TGCAGTGCTAGAAAAAGACTAGCGGGGACGAATGAGCAGTTCTTC
TRBV20-1	-	TRBJ2-3	TRBD1	CSAKKGAGTDTQYF	TGCAGTGCTAAAAAGGGGGCTGGCACAGATACGCAGTATTTT
TRBV11-2	few	TRBJ2-3	-	CASSSVPDPATDTQYF	TGTGCCAGCAGCTCGGTACCCGATCCCGCCACAGATACGCAGTATTTT
TRBV6-1	few	TRBJ2-7	TRBD2	CASSGLAVSLGQYF	TGTGCCAGCAGTGGACTAGCCGTCTCCCTTGGGCAGTACTTC
TRBV29-1	many	TRBJ2-5	TRBD2	CSVGEGLETQYF	TGCAGCGTGGGGGAGGGCCTCGAGACCCAGTACTTC